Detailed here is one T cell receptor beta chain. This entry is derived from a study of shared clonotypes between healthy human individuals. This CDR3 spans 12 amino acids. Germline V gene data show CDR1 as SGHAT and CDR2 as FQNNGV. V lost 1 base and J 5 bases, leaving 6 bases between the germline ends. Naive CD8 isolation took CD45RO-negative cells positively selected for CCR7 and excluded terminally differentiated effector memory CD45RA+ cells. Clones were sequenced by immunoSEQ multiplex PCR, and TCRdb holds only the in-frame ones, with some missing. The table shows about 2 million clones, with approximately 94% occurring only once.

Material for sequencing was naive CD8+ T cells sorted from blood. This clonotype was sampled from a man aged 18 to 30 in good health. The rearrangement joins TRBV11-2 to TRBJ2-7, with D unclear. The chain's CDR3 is CASSLVRDEQYF. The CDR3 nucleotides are TGTGCCAGCAGCTTAGTCCGGGACGAGCAGTACTTC.